These 4 T cell receptor beta chains originate from one sample sequenced in a study of T cell changes during pregnancy in multiple sclerosis. The assay was immunoSEQ multiplex PCR, and TCRdb's table has in-frame clones only and misses some. The sample shows over 75,000 clones, approximately 92% of them seen only once. Material: peripheral blood, obtained in the first trimester of pregnancy. These receptors came from a female donor with multiple sclerosis, enrolled in a pregnancy study.

The chain links TRBV6-5 to TRBJ2-7; D may be TRBD2 (5 bases). Trimming left V 6 bases short and J 5 bases short, with 8 bases between. Germline assignment: CDR1 MNHEY and CDR2 SVGAGI. This CDR3 has 11 amino acids. CDR3: CASSNGNEQYF. In DNA form, the CDR3 reads TGTGCCAGCAGCAACGGGAACGAGCAGTACTTC.

The chain couples TRBV7-9 to TRBJ1-2; TRBD1 is a possible D gene (5 bases). The ends were cut back, 5 bases at V and 6 bases at J, with 22 bases in the middle. The CDR3 consists of 16 residues. Germline-derived CDR1 and CDR2 are SEHNR and FQNEAQ (reference sequence). CDR3 protein: CASSPLTSGSFDGYTF. The DNA of the CDR3 is TGTGCCAGCAGCCCACTCACGTCAGGGTCTTTTGATGGCTACACCTTC.

The rearrangement joins TRBV19 to TRBJ1-1; tentatively, D is TRBD1 (6 bases). This CDR3 region has 16 residues. Germline loops: CDR1 LNHDA, CDR2 SQIVND (reference sequence). Between the trimmed V and J ends, which lost 6 bases and 1 base, there was a span of 18 bases. CDR3 coding DNA: TGTGCCAGTAGGGATCCACAGGGTTGGGGGAACACTGAAGCTTTCTTT. Its protein product is CASRDPQGWGNTEAFF.

The J gene is TRBJ2-5, the V gene TRBV4-1; 9 bases fit TRBD2. After removal of 0 bases from V and 4 bases from J, the junction contained 3 bases not matched to a gene. CDR3 length: 15 amino acids. Germline V CDR1 and CDR2: MGHRA, YSYEKL. The CDR3 region is CASSQDRLAVETQYF. DNA for the CDR3: TGCGCCAGCAGCCAAGATCGACTAGCGGTAGAGACCCAGTACTTC.